Below are 31 T cell receptor beta chains sequenced from a single sample in a study of cytomegalovirus exposure and HLA in healthy donors listed by TCRdb under 2017. Library creation used the immunoSEQ multiplex PCR assay. As stored in TCRdb, this immuneACCESS dataset retains in-frame rearrangements with V and J assigned. A fraction of the clones does not appear; measured against another copy, unresolved V genes explain less than half of the discrepancy, and the remainder lacks a known reason. This sample holds some 170,000 clones; 86% were observed only once. The leading ten clones occupy about 2.5% of the sample. Specimen: PBMCs. The receptors here all came from a young man in good health and CMV-seropositive.

The CDR3 nucleotides are TGTGCCAGCAGCGTGTACTCTGGCTACGAGCAGTACTTC. This codes for CASSVYSGYEQYF. The V call is TRBV9, the J call TRBJ2-7; D call uncertain. The CDR3 extends over 13 amino acids. Trimming cost V 2 bases and J 3 bases, with 9 bases left between them. Germline V lookup: CDR1 SGDLS, CDR2 YYNGEE.

V gene TRBV27 combines with J gene TRBJ1-1; TRBD1 agrees at 9 bases. CDR3 length equals 16 residues. V gave up 2 bases and J gave up 0 bases; unmatched junction bases: 4. Germline CDR1 MNHEY, CDR2 SMNVEV (reference sequence). The CDR3 nucleotides are TGTGCCAGCAGTTTAATTGGGACAGGGTTGAACACTGAAGCTTTCTTT. Protein sequence: CASSLIGTGLNTEAFF.

The chain recombines TRBV6-5 with TRBJ2-4; 7 bases line up with TRBD2. V shed 2 bases, J shed 9 bases, and the junction held 10 bases outside the gene matches. CDR1 is MNHEY and CDR2 is SVGAGI in the germline V gene. The CDR3 extends over 15 amino acids. In nucleotides, the CDR3 is TGTGCCAGCAGTTACAAGGGTGCAGGGAGGGGCATTCAGTACTTC. Its protein product is CASSYKGAGRGIQYF.

The V and J genes are TRBV6-6 and TRBJ2-7, with 9 nucleotides matching TRBD2. This CDR3 is built from 14 residues. V lost 4 bases, J lost 6 bases, and 7 bases stayed unmatched. CDR1 MNHNY and CDR2 SVGAGI come from the germline V gene (reference sequence). As DNA, the CDR3 is TGTGCCAGCAGTTTCTCTAGCGGGATATCCGAGCAGTACTTC. Amino acids: CASSFSSGISEQYF.

This rearrangement joins TRBV28 to TRBJ2-3; 7 bases fit TRBD1. V shed 6 bases, J shed 3 bases, and the junction held 6 bases outside the gene matches. The CDR3 totals 14 residues. From germline, CDR1 is MDHEN and CDR2 SYDVKM. Here the CDR3 reads CASRGGLVTDTQYF. The CDR3 bases are TGTGCCAGCAGAGGGGGCCTGGTTACAGATACGCAGTATTTT. The full variable domain, rest sourced from reference TRBV28 and TRBJ2-3, is DVKVTQSSRYLVKRTGEKVFLECVQDMDHENMFWYRQDPGLGLRLIYFSYDVKMKEKGDIPEGYSVSREKKERFSLILESASTNQTSMYLCASRGGLVTDTQYFGPGTRLTVL.

This clone showed up just once. The V call is TRBV7-2, the J call TRBJ2-7; TRBD2 matches 11 bases. Germline CDR1 reads SGHTA; CDR2 reads FQGNSA. The length of the CDR3 is 18 residues. Trimming at V came to 1 base and at J to 4 bases, leaving 12 bases not matched to a gene. The CDR3 bases are TGTGCCAGCAGCTTAGTCTCGGTTAGCGGGGGGGCCGGATACGAGCAGTACTTC. Amino acid sequence: CASSLVSVSGGAGYEQYF.

This clone was found once. The chain recombines TRBV28 with TRBJ2-2; D is possibly TRBD2 (5 bases). The V and J ends lost 8 bases and 6 bases respectively, with 10 bases between them. Germline loops: CDR1 MDHEN, CDR2 SYDVKM. The CDR3 contains 12 residues. The CDR3 DNA is TGTGCCAGCCTAGCAGAGTCCGGGGAGCTGTTTTTT. This encodes CASLAESGELFF. The full variable domain, its missing parts supplied by reference TRBV28 and TRBJ2-2, is DVKVTQSSRYLVKRTGEKVFLECVQDMDHENMFWYRQDPGLGLRLIYFSYDVKMKEKGDIPEGYSVSREKKERFSLILESASTNQTSMYLCASLAESGELFFGEGSRLTVL.

The genes are TRBV9 and TRBJ2-1; TRBD2 agrees at 7 bases. The CDR3 totals 16 residues. The trim removed 0 bases at V and 1 base at J, leaving 4 bases unmatched. Looked up from germline, CDR1 is SGDLS and CDR2 is YYNGEE. This CDR3 reads CASSVGGSGSYNEQFF. The CDR3 DNA reads as TGTGCCAGCAGCGTAGGCGGTAGCGGGTCCTACAATGAGCAGTTCTTC.

The V gene is TRBV4-1, the J gene TRBJ2-7; possibly TRBD1 for D (5 bases). The CDR3 extends over 16 amino acids. With 6 bases removed from V and 3 bases from J, the gap between germline ends came to 21 bases. Per germline, CDR1 MGHRA and CDR2 YSYEKL. As DNA, the CDR3 is TGCGCCAGCAGTCTCATTGAAGGGGCCGTTGTCTACGAGCAGTACTTC. It specifies CASSLIEGAVVYEQYF.

V is TRBV28 and J is TRBJ1-1; perhaps TRBD1 as D (5 bases). The CDR3 loop spans 13 amino acids. Trimming took 3 bases from V and 4 from J, leaving 9 bases between them. CDR1 MDHEN and CDR2 SYDVKM come from the germline V gene. The CDR3 here is CASSFRGGTEAFF. The CDR3 region has the DNA TGTGCCAGCAGTTTTCGGGGGGGCACTGAAGCTTTCTTT.

The chain carries TRBV2 and TRBJ2-5; TRBD1 might be the D (6 bases). Germline V gene lookup returns CDR1 SNHLY and CDR2 FYNNEI. This CDR3 contains 13 residues. Trimming left V 7 bases short and J 1 base short, with 10 bases between. For the CDR3, the DNA is TGTGCCAGCATGACAGGCTTCCAAGAGACCCAGTACTTC. The encoded protein is CASMTGFQETQYF.

The chain uses TRBV28 and TRBJ1-2; D perhaps matches TRBD1 (6 bases). V gave up 6 bases and J gave up 2 bases, with 13 bases separating them. Germline V CDR1 and CDR2: MDHEN, SYDVKM. The CDR3 extends over 14 amino acids. CDR3 DNA: TGTGCCAGCAGCTACGGGACACGGAACTATGGCTACACCTTC. Its translation: CASSYGTRNYGYTF.

The chain joins TRBV2 to TRBJ1-4; TRBD1 matches at 10 bases. The J segment lost 5 bases and the V segment lost 5 bases, leaving 8 bases of the junction unmatched. The germline V gene has CDR1 SNHLY and CDR2 FYNNEI. The CDR3 spans 16 residues. The DNA of the CDR3 is TGTGCCAGCAGTCGACAGGGGGCAAGAGGAAATGAAAAACTGTTTTTT. Its translation is CASSRQGARGNEKLFF. Looking up the rest from reference TRBV2 and TRBJ1-4 gives the full variable domain: EPEVTQTPSHQVTQMGQEVILRCVPISNHLYFYWYRQILGQKVEFLVSFYNNEISEKSEIFDDQFSVERPDGSNFTLKIRSTKLEDSAMYFCASSRQGARGNEKLFFGSGTQLSVL.

A single count supports this clone. This chain joins TRBV15 and TRBJ1-1; D gene uncertain. Trimming cost V 1 base and J 5 bases, with 5 bases left between them. CDR3 length equals 12 residues. Germline assignment: CDR1 LNHNV and CDR2 YYDKDF (reference sequence). The CDR3 reads CATSRGGTEAFF. CDR3 DNA: TGTGCCACCAGCAGAGGAGGGACTGAAGCTTTCTTT.

Comment on this clone: Other DNA sequences in the sample encode the same CDR3. The V and J genes are TRBV9 and TRBJ1-2; no firm D call. Trimming pared 0 bases from V and 4 bases from J, leaving 10 bases between. Germline values: CDR1 SGDLS, CDR2 YYNGEE. The CDR3 is 14 residues long. CDR3: CASSVVDGSYGYTF. The DNA of the CDR3 is TGTGCCAGCAGCGTAGTGGACGGGAGCTATGGCTACACCTTC. The complete variable domain, with remaining parts taken from reference TRBV9 and TRBJ1-2, reads DSGVTQTPKHLITATGQRVTLRCSPRSGDLSVYWYQQSLDQGLQFLIQYYNGEERAKGNILERFSAQQFPDLHSELNLSSLELGDSALYFCASSVVDGSYGYTFGSGTRLTVV.

This clone appeared once. The chain has TRBV4-3 and TRBJ1-1; D not resolved. Germline V gene sequence: CDR1 LGHNA, CDR2 YSLEER. V was pared by 3 bases and J by 5 bases, with 13 bases between. This CDR3 region has 14 residues. The CDR3 protein is CASSQVLVSTEAFF. The DNA of the CDR3 is TGCGCCAGCAGCCAGGTTCTTGTCAGTACTGAAGCTTTCTTT.

The sample holds a few counts of this clone. This chain connects TRBV19 to TRBJ1-6; D not certain. This CDR3 comprises 13 residues. Per the germline V gene, CDR1 is LNHDA and CDR2 is SQIVND (reference sequence). Trimming cost V 2 bases and J 5 bases, with 4 bases left between them. Written as DNA, the CDR3 is TGTGCCAGTAGTATATTAGATAATTCACCCCTCCACTTT. It codes for CASSILDNSPLHF.

The J gene is TRBJ1-2, the V gene TRBV9, with 7 bases aligning to TRBD1. The germline V gene encodes CDR1 SGDLS and CDR2 YYNGEE. V trimming: 1 base; J trimming: 0 bases; junction bases outside the gene matches: 9. The CDR3 is 17 residues long. The CDR3 loop is CASSVLGGQPTNYGYTF. The CDR3 DNA sequence: TGTGCCAGCAGCGTATTGGGGGGACAGCCCACTAACTATGGCTACACCTTC. Full variable domain (missing parts from reference TRBV9 and TRBJ1-2): DSGVTQTPKHLITATGQRVTLRCSPRSGDLSVYWYQQSLDQGLQFLIQYYNGEERAKGNILERFSAQQFPDLHSELNLSSLELGDSALYFCASSVLGGQPTNYGYTFGSGTRLTVV.

The chain has TRBV9 and TRBJ2-1; 7 bases line up with TRBD2. After removal of 3 bases from V and 5 bases from J, the junction contained 8 bases not matched to a gene. The CDR3 sequence is 15 residues long. Per the germline V gene, CDR1 is SGDLS and CDR2 is YYNGEE. The CDR3: CASSATRTRDNEQFF. Written as DNA, the CDR3 is TGTGCCAGCAGCGCAACCCGGACTAGGGACAATGAGCAGTTCTTC.

The chain uses TRBV9 and TRBJ2-7, with a weak D call TRBD2 (5 bases). The CDR3 runs to 14 residues. Germline values: CDR1 SGDLS, CDR2 YYNGEE. The V end was cut by 0 bases, the J end by 5 bases, with 12 bases between. CDR3 protein: CASSVAPTEDEQYF. CDR3 nucleotide sequence: TGTGCCAGCAGCGTAGCCCCCACGGAGGACGAGCAGTACTTC.

The V call is TRBV28, the J call TRBJ2-7; TRBD2 aligns across 8 bases. V lost 5 bases and J lost 0; bases outside the gene matches: 6. Per germline, CDR1 MDHEN and CDR2 SYDVKM. CDR3 length: 15 amino acids. CDR3 residues: CASSIAGSFSYEQYF. CDR3 sequence (DNA): TGTGCCAGCAGTATAGCGGGGTCCTTCTCCTACGAGCAGTACTTC. The full variable domain, rest sourced from reference TRBV28 and TRBJ2-7, is DVKVTQSSRYLVKRTGEKVFLECVQDMDHENMFWYRQDPGLGLRLIYFSYDVKMKEKGDIPEGYSVSREKKERFSLILESASTNQTSMYLCASSIAGSFSYEQYFGPGTRLTVT.

The J gene is TRBJ1-2, the V gene TRBV4-1; possibly TRBD1 for D (5 bases). This CDR3 is built from 15 residues. The germline CDR1 and CDR2 sequences are MGHRA and YSYEKL. V lost 4 bases and J 2 bases, leaving 14 bases between the germline ends. For the CDR3, the DNA is TGCGCCAGCAGCCTGGGTGCGGGGCTGAACTATGGCTACACCTTC. It encodes CASSLGAGLNYGYTF.

This chain links TRBV4-3 with TRBJ1-6; 9 positions match TRBD1. This CDR3 contains 16 residues. Trimming took 0 bases from V and 9 from J; bases not matched to a gene: 6. Germline V lookup: CDR1 LGHNA, CDR2 YSLEER. The CDR3 loop reads CASSQDRDRVTSPLHF. The CDR3 nucleotides read TGCGCCAGCAGCCAAGATCGGGACAGGGTTACTTCACCCCTCCACTTT.

The V call is TRBV7-2, the J call TRBJ1-1; the D gene is possibly TRBD1 (5 bases). Germline assignment: CDR1 SGHTA and CDR2 FQGNSA. Trimming pared 1 base from V and 3 bases from J, leaving 12 bases between. CDR3 length: 15 amino acids. The CDR3 nucleotides are TGTGCCAGCAGCTTAGGGGCAGGGATGGACACTGAAGCTTTCTTT. This translates into CASSLGAGMDTEAFF.

The J gene is TRBJ2-5, the V gene TRBV27; maybe TRBD2 (5 bases). The CDR3 spans 14 residues. Looked up from germline, CDR1 is MNHEY and CDR2 is SMNVEV (reference sequence). V was shortened by 6 bases and J by 5 bases, with 16 bases between the two germline ends. CDR3 coding DNA: TGTGCCAGCAGACGTAGTTCGGGGTTGGAGACCCAGTACTTC. It specifies CASRRSSGLETQYF.

V usage is TRBV29-1 and J usage is TRBJ2-5; 9 nucleotides align to TRBD1. With 5 bases clipped from V and 5 bases from J, the junction kept 15 bases outside the gene matches. The CDR3 contains 16 residues. Germline V gene data show CDR1 as SQVTM and CDR2 as ANQGSEA. DNA for the CDR3: TGCAGCGTTCGTGGGTGGGAGACAGGGGGTTGGGAGACCCAGTACTTC. Translated, it gives CSVRGWETGGWETQYF.

The gene calls are TRBV4-2 and TRBJ2-2; maybe TRBD2 (5 bases). CDR1 and CDR2 from the germline V gene are LGHNA and YNFKEQ. This CDR3 region has 15 residues. V shed 6 bases and J shed 5 bases, with 16 bases lying between them. The CDR3 region has the DNA TGTGCCAGCAGAGGCTTGGAGTCGGGGACCGGGGAGCTGTTTTTT. This sequence encodes CASRGLESGTGELFF.

This clone was detected once. The chain recombines TRBV19 with TRBJ2-7; TRBD1 agrees at 8 bases. CDR3 length: 15 residues. V shed 0 bases and J 6 bases; nucleotides not matched to a gene: 7. CDR1 and CDR2 (germline): LNHDA, SQIVND (reference sequence). The CDR3: CASSIDLDRDGEQYF. The CDR3 nucleotides are TGTGCCAGTAGTATAGACTTGGACAGGGACGGCGAGCAGTACTTC.

The V and J genes are TRBV6-1 and TRBJ1-5; perhaps TRBD1 as D (6 bases). CDR3 length: 15 amino acids. CDR1 MNHNS and CDR2 SASEGT come from the germline V gene. V was shortened by 5 bases and J by 7 bases, with 18 bases between the two germline ends. In nucleotides, the CDR3 is TGTGCCAGCAGTCCCCGGGGGGGCGCAAGACAGCCCCAGCATTTT. It yields the protein CASSPRGGARQPQHF.

The chain carries TRBV7-2 and TRBJ1-6; 7 bases fit TRBD1. The CDR3 extends over 16 amino acids. Germline V lookup: CDR1 SGHTA, CDR2 FQGNSA. J was trimmed by 5 bases and V by 4 bases; bases with no gene match: 8. The CDR3 reads CASSYLLRGDNSPLHF. DNA of the CDR3: TGTGCCAGCAGCTACCTTCTCAGGGGGGATAATTCACCCCTCCACTTT.

The chain links TRBV5-1 to TRBJ2-7, with 7 bases matching TRBD1. This CDR3 region has 12 residues. The ends lost 3 bases at V and 4 bases at J; junction bases unmatched: 1. Germline values: CDR1 SGHRS, CDR2 YFSETQ. CDR3 residues: CASSWTGYEQYF. The CDR3 DNA reads TGCGCCAGCAGCTGGACAGGTTACGAGCAGTACTTC.